What follows are 25 T cell receptor beta chains derived from one specimen sequenced in a study of Graves' ophthalmopathy and Graves' hyperthyroidism (dated by TCRdb to between 2017 and 2018). These reads were obtained on an Illumina HiSeq 2000. For repertoire sequencing, TCR beta CDR3 regions were amplified from RNA transcripts. The first round of RT-PCR was done with HTBI primers and the Qiagen OneStep RT-PCR kit, and was followed by a second round of multiplex PCR, then size selection and purification. TCRdb handled the public reads itself, with Q25 trimming in fastp and clone calling in MiXCR, and kept productive beta chains. Rows merge per CDR3 protein into single entries with the most common DNA and genes. The sample table holds over a million distinct CDR3 sequences, of which about 38% were seen once. The ten largest clones add up to more than 9.5% of the sample. The sequenced material came from peripheral blood or thyroid tissue (not recorded which). All receptors come from an adult man with Graves' hyperthyroidism.

This clonotype was recorded at least ten times. V gene TRBV6-1 combines with J gene TRBJ2-5; tentatively, D is TRBD2 (6 bases). Germline CDR1 and CDR2: MNHNS and SASEGT. The CDR3 has 13 residues. V was cut by 1 base and J by 8 bases, with 11 bases left in between. The CDR3 DNA reads TGTGCCAGCAGTGAAGTCAGGGAGGCTACCCAGTACTTC. Translating gives CASSEVREATQYF.

The table lists this clonotype with many counts. This chain joins TRBV20-1 and TRBJ2-5, with D unclear. Per the germline V gene, CDR1 is DFQATT and CDR2 is SNEGSKA (reference sequence). The length of the CDR3 is 14 residues. V was pared by 1 base and J by 2 bases, with 11 bases between. The CDR3 coding sequence is TGCAGTGCTAGAGGCCTCCGGCTACAAGAGACCCAGTACTTC. Protein product: CSARGLRLQETQYF.

This clonotype was seen ten or more times. V usage is TRBV10-3 and J usage is TRBJ2-7; tentatively, D is TRBD1 (6 bases). Trimming took 0 bases from V and 1 from J, leaving 16 bases between them. This CDR3 is built from 17 residues. CDR1 is ENHRY, CDR2 SYGVKD, per germline. The CDR3 spells CAISESYLQTGSYEQYF. The CDR3 DNA reads as TGTGCCATCAGTGAGTCCTACTTACAGACAGGTTCCTACGAGCAGTACTTC.

This CDR3 reads CASSPGVGTAYEQYF. The CDR3 DNA reads TGTGCCAGCAGCCCAGGGGTGGGGACAGCCTACGAGCAGTACTTC. The chain carries TRBV7-9 and TRBJ2-7, with TRBD1 matching 7 bases. The V gene end was trimmed by 5 bases and the J gene end by 2 bases; junction bases not matched to a gene: 9. Germline V gene sequence: CDR1 SEHNR, CDR2 FQNEAQ (reference sequence). This CDR3 has 15 residues.

Ten or more counts support this clonotype. The chain couples TRBV20-1 to TRBJ2-5; 12 nucleotides agree with TRBD2. In germline, CDR1 is DFQATT, CDR2 SNEGSKA (reference sequence). Unmatched junction bases numbered 2, after V lost 1 base and J lost 5 bases. There are 14 residues in the CDR3. CDR3 nucleotides: TGCAGTGCTAGAGGACTAGCGGGGGTGGAGACCCAGTACTTC. It translates to CSARGLAGVETQYF.

The table lists this clonotype with a count of one. This chain uses TRBV25-1 with TRBJ1-5; no firm D call. Germline CDR1 is MGHDK and CDR2 is SYGVNS. The germline V and J ends were trimmed by 5 bases and 0 bases, with 17 bases remaining between them. This CDR3 is built from 17 residues. DNA of the CDR3: TGTGCCAGCAGTTACGGCATGGCCGGAAATAGCAATCAGCCCCAGCATTTT. The encoded protein is CASSYGMAGNSNQPQHF.

This clonotype has ten or more counts. The V gene is TRBV10-3, the J gene TRBJ2-2, with TRBD2 matching over 7 bases. Germline lookup yields CDR1 ENHRY and CDR2 SYGVKD. The CDR3 consists of 15 residues. Trimming cost V 3 bases and J 0 bases; bases outside gene matches: 1. The CDR3 DNA sequence: TGTGCCATCAGTGAACGGGAGGCGAACACCGGGGAGCTGTTTTTT. Amino acids: CAISEREANTGELFF.

This clonotype was seen repeatedly, ten times or more. The chain combines TRBV7-2 with TRBJ2-7; 10 nucleotides line up with TRBD2. Germline trimming cut 5 bases from V and 4 bases from J; bases unmatched to any gene: 14. This CDR3 contains 17 residues. Germline CDR1 is SGHTA and CDR2 is FQGNSA. DNA for the CDR3: TGTGCCAGCAGCCAGAGGTCTAGCGGGAGAGGAATTTACGAGCAGTACTTC. Translation: CASSQRSSGRGIYEQYF.

The CDR3 coding sequence is TGTGCCAGCAGTTGGGGGGGACTCTATGGCTACACCTTC. Translation gives CASSWGGLYGYTF. This chain links TRBV6-6 with TRBJ1-2; D perhaps matches TRBD1 (5 bases). This CDR3 contains 13 residues. V was cut by 4 bases and J by 4 bases, with 10 bases left in between. CDR1 and CDR2 from the germline V gene are MNHNY and SVGAGI (reference sequence).

This chain joins TRBV15 and TRBJ2-5; TRBD2 aligns across 7 bases. Germline CDR1 and CDR2: LNHNV and YYDKDF (reference sequence). CDR3 length: 15 amino acids. Germline trimming cut 9 bases from V and 11 bases from J; bases unmatched to any gene: 21. The CDR3 DNA reads TGTGCCACTAACAAGCTGGGGGGGGGATACAATGAGCAGTACTTC. This gives the protein CATNKLGGGYNEQYF.

This clonotype was seen a handful of times. The chain carries TRBV6-6 and TRBJ2-5, with TRBD1 matching over 9 bases. The length of the CDR3 is 16 residues. Trimming cost V 4 bases and J 2 bases; bases outside gene matches: 8. Germline values: CDR1 MNHNY, CDR2 SVGAGI (reference sequence). CDR3 amino acids: CASSFGTGLGQETQYF. The CDR3 DNA follows: TGTGCCAGCAGTTTCGGGACAGGGCTGGGTCAAGAGACCCAGTACTTC.

The rearrangement links TRBV2 to TRBJ2-5, with D possibly matching TRBD1 (5 bases). CDR3 length equals 11 residues. V was shortened by 11 bases and J by 2 bases, with 9 bases between the two germline ends. From germline, CDR1 is SNHLY and CDR2 FYNNEI. CDR3 residues: CARKGQETQYF. The CDR3 bases are TGTGCCCGTAAGGGGCAAGAGACCCAGTACTTC.

The rearrangement joins TRBV30 to TRBJ1-6; D is undetermined. The length of the CDR3 is 10 residues. V was clipped by 5 bases and J by 11 bases, with 7 bases between them. Looked up from germline, CDR1 is GTSNPN and CDR2 is SVGIG (reference sequence). This CDR3 is CAWSIPPLHF. CDR3 bases: TGTGCCTGGTCGATTCCACCCCTCCACTTT.

Details on this clonotype: A much bigger clone sits one base away, suggesting this may be a read error. This chain uses TRBV2 with TRBJ1-6; TRBD1 matches at 9 bases. CDR3 length: 17 residues. Looked up from germline, CDR1 is SNHLY and CDR2 is FYNNEI. The ends lost 6 bases at V and 0 bases at J; junction bases unmatched: 6. CDR3 nucleotide sequence: TGTGCCAGCAGGGCCGGGACAGGGACCTCCTATAATTCACCCCTCCACTTT. Its translation is CASRAGTGTSYNSPLHF.

This clonotype turned up a few times. The rearrangement links TRBV27 to TRBJ1-2; no clear D. From germline, CDR1 is MNHEY and CDR2 SMNVEV (reference sequence). The CDR3 length is 12 residues. V lost 6 bases, J lost 7 bases, and 12 bases lay in between. CDR3 coding DNA: TGTGCCAGCAGGGGCTGGGCAGGTGGCTACACCTTC. Amino acid sequence: CASRGWAGGYTF.

A remark on this clonotype: A read error may produce the germline difference seen at one junction end. V usage is TRBV7-3 and J usage is TRBJ2-7; TRBD1 matches 7 bases. CDR1 and CDR2 from the germline V gene are SGHTA and FQGTGA. The CDR3 sequence is 15 residues long. This CDR3 reads CASSQRQGEGNEQYF. In DNA form, the CDR3 reads TGCGCCAGCAGCCAACGACAGGGTGAAGGCAACGAGCAGTACTTC.

In its sample, this clonotype was seen many times. This chain links TRBV7-8 with TRBJ1-6, with 7 bases aligning to TRBD1. The germline gives CDR1 SGHVS, CDR2 FQNEAQ. The length of the CDR3 is 15 residues. The V gene end was trimmed by 5 bases and the J gene end by 3 bases; junction bases not matched to a gene: 4. The CDR3 coding sequence is TGTGCCAGCAGCCCACGACAGGGCTATAATTCACCCCTCCACTTT. Translation: CASSPRQGYNSPLHF.

This chain uses TRBV6-5 with TRBJ2-2; D gene uncertain. The CDR3 runs to 13 residues. The ends were cut back, 6 bases at V and 6 bases at J, with 11 bases in the middle. The germline V gene has CDR1 MNHEY and CDR2 SVGAGI. The CDR3 sequence is CASSPLMPGELFF. The CDR3, as DNA: TGTGCCAGCAGCCCTCTAATGCCCGGGGAGCTGTTTTTT.

The chain carries TRBV20-1 and TRBJ2-5; D tentatively fits TRBD1 or TRBD2 (6 bases each). Per germline, CDR1 DFQATT and CDR2 SNEGSKA (reference sequence). The CDR3 contains 16 residues. Trimming shortened V by 0 bases and J by 2 bases, and 16 bases separated the two germline ends. This CDR3 reads CSARDLRGTRQETQYF. In nucleotides, the CDR3 is TGCAGTGCTAGAGATCTAAGGGGGACTCGTCAAGAGACCCAGTACTTC.

This clonotype was counted only a few times. CDR3 protein: CASIRQHLTGGSGNQPQHF. Written as DNA, the CDR3 is TGTGCCAGTATCCGACAGCACCTAACAGGGGGCTCGGGCAATCAGCCCCAGCATTTT. The chain couples TRBV19 to TRBJ1-5; 9 nucleotides agree with TRBD1. Germline lookup yields CDR1 LNHDA and CDR2 SQIVND (reference sequence). Trimming cost V 7 bases and J 2 bases; bases outside gene matches: 18. CDR3 length equals 19 residues.

The table lists this clonotype with many counts. The chain recombines TRBV19 with TRBJ1-1; maybe TRBD1 (6 bases). This CDR3 is built from 13 residues. V lost 7 bases, J lost 3 bases, and 12 bases lay in between. Germline V gene sequence: CDR1 LNHDA, CDR2 SQIVND (reference sequence). In nucleotides, the CDR3 is TGTGCCAGTACCCTCACAGGGTACACTGAAGCTTTCTTT. This codes for CASTLTGYTEAFF.

The chain couples TRBV6-2 or TRBV6-3 to TRBJ1-5; the D gene is possibly TRBD1 (6 bases). The CDR3 has 15 residues. The ends were cut back, 1 base at V and 1 base at J, with 8 bases in the middle. Germline CDR1 reads MNHEY; CDR2 reads SVGEGT. CDR3 loop: CASSYLGGSNQPQHF. CDR3 sequence (DNA): TGTGCCAGCAGTTACTTAGGGGGGAGCAATCAGCCCCAGCATTTT.

This clonotype was picked up many times. The rearrangement joins TRBV7-2 to TRBJ1-1; 7 bases line up with TRBD1. CDR3 length: 13 residues. The germline gives CDR1 SGHTA, CDR2 FQGNSA. Trimming at V came to 6 bases and at J to 2 bases, leaving 3 bases not matched to a gene. CDR3 region: CASRRDSNTEAFF. The CDR3 DNA reads TGTGCCAGCAGGAGGGACAGCAACACTGAAGCTTTCTTT.

Worth noting for this clonotype: A much larger clone lies one base from this, so it may be a read error. The V and J genes are TRBV2 and TRBJ2-2; 8 positions agree with TRBD2. Trimming cost V 6 bases and J 5 bases; bases outside gene matches: 11. The CDR3 contains 16 residues. Germline-derived CDR1 and CDR2 are SNHLY and FYNNEI. CDR3 sequence reads: CASSRGPAGVTGELFF. CDR3 sequence (DNA): TGTGCCAGCAGCCGGGGACCAGCGGGAGTGACCGGGGAGCTGTTTTTT.

To note about this clonotype: A much larger clonotype is one base distant, so this may be a read error. This chain links TRBV5-1 with TRBJ1-5; tentatively, D is TRBD1 (5 bases). The CDR3 loop spans 14 amino acids. Germline CDR1 reads SGHRS; CDR2 reads YFSETQ. The CDR3 spells CTSSATVRNQPQHF. The CDR3 region has the DNA TGCACCAGCAGCGCGACAGTTCGCAATCAGCCCCAGCATTTT. Looking up the rest from reference TRBV5-1 and TRBJ1-5 gives the full variable domain: KAGVTQTPRYLIKTRGQQVTLSCSPISGHRSVSWYQQTPGQGLQFLFEYFSETQRNKGNFPGRFSGRQFSNSRSEMNVSTLELGDSALYLCTSSATVRNQPQHFGDGTRLSIL.